The sequence of this T cell receptor (beta chain) was determined in a study of PD-1 blockade in classical Hodgkin lymphoma. Relapses following autologous stem cell transplantation were seen in all patients, with brentuximab vedotin exposure varying. The CDR3 sequence is 16 residues long. CDR1 and CDR2 from the germline V gene are LNHDA and SQIVND (reference sequence). Trimming removed 4 bases at V and 0 bases at J, with 13 bases between. The method was immunoSEQ multiplex PCR; TCRdb's version includes in-frame clones alone and lacks a portion of them. The data show 66,000 or so clones, about 70% seen once.

The specimen was peripheral blood mononuclear cells (PBMCs), collected before the second cycle of nivolumab. The origin of this receptor is a human donor with classical Hodgkin lymphoma. The chain combines TRBV19 with TRBJ2-1; a weak D match, TRBD1 (5 bases). The CDR3 DNA follows: TGTGCCAGTAGTACCCCGACAGTCCGCTCCTACAATGAGCAGTTCTTC. Residues: CASSTPTVRSYNEQFF.